This T cell receptor beta chain comes out of a study of cytomegalovirus exposure and HLA in healthy donors. PCR was performed using 60 Vbeta and 13 Jbeta primers. Assay used: immunoSEQ multiplex PCR; TCRdb lists only in-frame clones, some missing. The sample has about 140,000 clones, 60% to 80% seen once. CDR1 is SGHAT and CDR2 is FQNNGV in the germline V gene. This CDR3 is built from 14 residues. Trimming removed 5 bases from V and 6 bases from J; junction bases left unmatched: 6. The source is a man between 25 and 39 years old in good health and CMV-seronegative. The chain uses TRBV11-2 and TRBJ2-7, with TRBD2 identical over 11 bases. Input material: PBMCs. CDR3 loop: CASSRTSGPVEQYF. CDR3 nucleotides: TGTGCCAGCAGCCGGACTAGCGGGCCAGTCGAGCAGTACTTC.